The 19 T cell receptor beta chains below were found in one sample sequenced in a study of T-cell reconstitution after alpha-beta-depleted transplantation in children. As it was prepared, the TCRbeta library received unique molecular identifiers. TCRdb analysed the PCR reads with MiXCR anew, one entry per CDR3 protein. In the table there are 700,000 to 950,000 distinct CDR3 sequences, roughly 15% of which are singletons. The sample consisted of PBMCs, mostly from graft donor cells, taken 360 days after TCRalphabeta/CD19-depleted stem cell transplant. These receptors were collected from a male patient between 5 and 17 years old who had a stem cell transplant for acute lymphoblastic leukemia, so the T cells may come from the graft donor.

J is TRBJ2-7 and V is TRBV7-9, with a possible D match to TRBD2 (5 bases). The germline CDR1 and CDR2 sequences are SEHNR and FQNEAQ (reference sequence). Trimming took 2 bases from V and 0 from J, leaving 8 bases between them. The CDR3 length is 14 residues. The CDR3 here is CASSLMRVSYEQYF. CDR3 DNA sequence: TGTGCCAGCAGCTTAATGCGGGTCTCCTACGAGCAGTACTTC.

Points on this clonotype: The germline gene is not matched at one end of the junction; a read error may be the cause. This chain links TRBV7-8 with TRBJ2-1; 9 positions match TRBD2. Germline V gives CDR1 SGHVS, CDR2 FQNEAQ. CDR3 length equals 15 residues. The CDR3 sequence is CASSLKGREGLPTSF. CDR3 DNA sequence: TGTGCCAGCAGCTTAAAGGGGCGGGAGGGCCTGCCAACAAGTTTT.

This clonotype was counted at least ten times. The J gene is TRBJ2-7, the V gene TRBV5-5; no reliable D call. There are 14 residues in the CDR3. The germline V gene has CDR1 SGHKS and CDR2 YYEKEE (reference sequence). V was clipped by 4 bases and J by 2 bases, with 13 bases between them. CDR3 protein: CASSEVGSTYEQYF. The CDR3 region has the DNA TGTGCCAGCAGCGAGGTTGGCAGCACCTACGAGCAGTACTTC. The full variable domain, rest sourced from reference TRBV5-5 and TRBJ2-7, is DAGVTQSPTHLIKTRGQQVTLRCSPISGHKSVSWYQQVLGQGPQFIFQYYEKEERGRGNFPDRFSARQFPNYSSELNVNALLLGDSALYLCASSEVGSTYEQYFGPGTRLTVT.

The V gene is TRBV20-1, the J gene TRBJ2-7; 8 nucleotides agree with TRBD2. Germline lookup yields CDR1 DFQATT and CDR2 SNEGSKA (reference sequence). The CDR3 extends over 14 amino acids. With 6 bases clipped from V and 9 bases from J, the junction kept 16 bases outside the gene matches. The DNA of the CDR3 is TGCAGTGCGAGCGGAGCGGGAGTAAGTCAGGGGCAGTACTTC. Its translation: CSASGAGVSQGQYF.

The table lists this clonotype with many counts. The chain employs TRBV20-1 and TRBJ2-2; TRBD1 is a possible D gene (6 bases). The CDR3 contains 16 residues. V lost 2 bases and J 3 bases, leaving 16 bases between the germline ends. Germline CDR1 reads DFQATT; CDR2 reads SNEGSKA (reference sequence). The CDR3, as DNA: TGCAGTGCTAGACCCTACAGGGTTTCTTACACCGGGGAGCTGTTTTTT. Translating it yields CSARPYRVSYTGELFF.

This clonotype has a handful of counts. The chain recombines TRBV6-2 or TRBV6-3 with TRBJ1-5; a weak D match, TRBD1 (5 bases). CDR3 size: 16 residues. The germline gives CDR1 MNHEY, CDR2 SVGEGT. The V end was cut by 4 bases, the J end by 4 bases, with 17 bases between. For the CDR3, the DNA is TGTGCCAGCAGTTGGTCGCAGGGACTACGGAATCAGCCCCAGCATTTT. Translating gives CASSWSQGLRNQPQHF.

The chain links TRBV5-6 to TRBJ2-5, with D uncertain. The CDR3 runs 13 residues. Germline V CDR1 and CDR2: SGHDT, YYEEEE. Trimming shortened V by 0 bases and J by 9 bases, and 12 bases separated the two germline ends. CDR3 DNA: TGTGCCAGCAGCTTGGGATCGCGGCCCTCCCAGTACTTC. Its protein product is CASSLGSRPSQYF.

CDR3 region: CASSYLTRPGELFF. CDR3 in DNA: TGTGCCAGCAGTTACCTGACTCGTCCCGGGGAGCTGTTTTTT. The chain carries TRBV5-6 and TRBJ2-2, with no clear D. This CDR3 comprises 14 residues. Trimming took off 5 bases at V and 6 bases at J, with 14 bases between the two ends. Per germline, CDR1 SGHDT and CDR2 YYEEEE.

There are a few counts of this clonotype. The CDR3 spells CASSLTSGALYNEQFF. The CDR3 nucleotides read TGTGCCAGCAGCTTAACTAGCGGGGCCTTATACAATGAGCAGTTCTTC. The V gene is TRBV7-2, the J gene TRBJ2-1; TRBD2 aligns across 10 bases. Trimming took 2 bases from V and 4 from J; bases not matched to a gene: 5. Germline loops: CDR1 SGHTA, CDR2 FQGNSA. The CDR3 loop spans 16 amino acids.

A few counts support this clonotype. The chain joins TRBV12-3 or TRBV12-4 to TRBJ2-6; no clear D. V gave up 0 bases and J gave up 2 bases, with 11 bases separating them. This CDR3 contains 17 residues. For the CDR3, the DNA is TGTGCCAGCAGTTTAGCGGTGACGGTTACTGGGGCCAACGTCCTGACTTTC. Residues: CASSLAVTVTGANVLTF.

This clonotype was recorded a few times. This sequence joins TRBV6-5 and TRBJ2-3; the D gene is possibly TRBD1 (6 bases). This CDR3 region has 15 residues. Germline-derived CDR1 and CDR2 are MNHEY and SVGAGI. Deletions cut 3 bases from V and 4 bases from J, with 14 bases between. Here the CDR3 DNA reads TGTGCCAGCAGTTATTCGGCAGGGGACCCAGATACGCAGTATTTT. Amino acid sequence: CASSYSAGDPDTQYF.

The chain links TRBV5-1 to TRBJ2-5; 7 positions agree with TRBD1. The J call may be wrong; the DNA end is better matched by TRBJ2-1. From germline, CDR1 is SGHRS and CDR2 YFSETQ. The CDR3 is made up of 15 amino acids. CDR3 sequence (DNA): TGCGCCAGCAGCTTGCCAAGGGACAGCCAAGAGACCCAGTTCTTC. Translating gives CASSLPRDSQETQFF.

V usage is TRBV12-3 or TRBV12-4 and J usage is TRBJ2-1, with 8 bases aligning to TRBD2. The trim removed 2 bases at V and 8 bases at J, leaving 5 bases unmatched. The CDR3 has 14 amino acids. CDR3 amino acids: CASSLSWTSYEQFF. The CDR3 DNA reads TGTGCCAGCAGTTTATCGTGGACTAGCTATGAGCAGTTCTTC.

This clonotype was picked up a small number of times. The V and J genes are TRBV9 and TRBJ2-2; TRBD2 matches at 7 bases. CDR3 length: 16 residues. Germline lookup yields CDR1 SGDLS and CDR2 YYNGEE. V trimming: 0 bases; J trimming: 0 bases; junction bases outside the gene matches: 2. This CDR3 is CASSVGLAANTGELFF. As DNA, the CDR3 is TGTGCCAGCAGCGTAGGACTAGCTGCGAACACCGGGGAGCTGTTTTTT.

This chain links TRBV6-5 with TRBJ2-2, with D possibly TRBD2 on 5 matching bases. The CDR3 is made up of 16 amino acids. Germline V gene lookup returns CDR1 MNHEY and CDR2 SVGAGI. V dropped 2 bases and J dropped 7 bases, with 17 bases sitting between them. The CDR3 DNA is TGTGCCAGCAGTTACGTGTGGACTCCCCCCGGCGGGGAGCTGTTTTTT. Protein product: CASSYVWTPPGGELFF.

This clonotype has a handful of counts. The rearrangement links TRBV27 to TRBJ2-5; D may match TRBD1 or TRBD2 (5 bases each). CDR3 size: 15 residues. Germline V CDR1 and CDR2: MNHEY, SMNVEV (reference sequence). Between the trimmed V and J ends, which lost 0 bases and 1 base, there was a span of 9 bases. The CDR3 loop is CASSLSMGVQETQYF. CDR3 nucleotide sequence: TGTGCCAGCAGTTTATCTATGGGGGTCCAAGAGACCCAGTACTTC.

V is TRBV12-3 or TRBV12-4 and J is TRBJ2-7; the match to TRBD1 covers 7 bases. The CDR3 runs to 15 residues. Germline trimming cut 5 bases from V and 2 bases from J; bases unmatched to any gene: 9. CDR3 loop: CASSHRGAGPYEQYF. The CDR3 region has the DNA TGTGCCAGCAGTCACAGGGGAGCAGGCCCCTACGAGCAGTACTTC.

Ten or more counts support this clonotype. The chain recombines TRBV12-3 or TRBV12-4 with TRBJ1-2; D perhaps matches TRBD1 (5 bases). The CDR3 is 15 amino acids. V was trimmed by 6 bases and J by 1 base, leaving 15 bases between them. CDR3 protein: CASSLGTAFNYGYTF. CDR3 nucleotide sequence: TGTGCCAGCAGCCTCGGGACGGCATTTAACTATGGCTACACCTTC.

The rearrangement uses TRBV27 and TRBJ2-3, with a tentative D call TRBD2 (5 bases). The CDR3 extends over 15 amino acids. Germline-derived CDR1 and CDR2 are MNHEY and SMNVEV (reference sequence). V lost 4 bases and J lost 2, with 13 bases in between. The CDR3 sequence is CASSSVGIYTDTQYF. The CDR3, as DNA: TGTGCCAGCAGTTCGGTCGGGATCTACACAGATACGCAGTATTTT.